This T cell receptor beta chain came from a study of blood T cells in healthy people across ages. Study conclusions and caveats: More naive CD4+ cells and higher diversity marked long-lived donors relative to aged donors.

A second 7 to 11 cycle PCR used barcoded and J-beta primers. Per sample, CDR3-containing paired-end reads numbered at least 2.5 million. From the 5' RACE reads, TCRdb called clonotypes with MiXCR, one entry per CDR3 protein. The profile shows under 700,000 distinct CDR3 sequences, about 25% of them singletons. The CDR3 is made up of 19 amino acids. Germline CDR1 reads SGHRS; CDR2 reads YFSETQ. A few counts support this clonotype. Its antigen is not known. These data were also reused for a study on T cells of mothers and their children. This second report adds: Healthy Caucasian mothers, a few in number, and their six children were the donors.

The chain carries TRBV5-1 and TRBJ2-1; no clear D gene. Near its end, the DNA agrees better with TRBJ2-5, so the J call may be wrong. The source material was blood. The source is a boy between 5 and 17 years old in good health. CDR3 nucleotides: TGCGCCAGCAGCTTGGACGAATCTTCCAAGTTCCTCGAGTACGAGACCCAGTACTTC. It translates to CASSLDESSKFLEYETQYF.